The clone carrying this T cell receptor (beta chain) was observed many times. Its antigen remains unidentified. This entry comes from a study of human T cells and chemical hapten exposure. Notes on the study in general: Expanded TCRs produced significantly more large CDR3 similarity clusters than controls did.

As for time point: patch test 3, about 24 weeks after DPC sensitization. Treatment reported: therapeutic diphenylcyclopropenone sensitization with weekly scalp DPC. Using its own MiXCR run on the RACE reads, TCRdb lists one record per CDR3 protein. Of approximately 86,000 distinct CDR3 sequences listed, under 13% were seen once; the top ten hold about 0.95%. The material was whole blood, obtained in connection with sensitization to the hapten diphenylcyclopropenone (DPC). The TCR comes from a woman aged 25-40 years with alopecia areata. Some clones in this sample may be carry-over from other donors' samples.

CDR3 protein: CASSPQGTEAFF. CDR3 sequence (DNA): TGTGCCAGCAGTCCCCAGGGCACTGAAGCTTTCTTT. The rearrangement links TRBV7-9 to TRBJ1-1; D is possibly TRBD1 (5 bases). The CDR3 is 12 residues long. Germline CDR1 is SEHNR and CDR2 is FQNEAQ (reference sequence). V was cut by 6 bases and J by 4 bases, with 9 bases left in between.